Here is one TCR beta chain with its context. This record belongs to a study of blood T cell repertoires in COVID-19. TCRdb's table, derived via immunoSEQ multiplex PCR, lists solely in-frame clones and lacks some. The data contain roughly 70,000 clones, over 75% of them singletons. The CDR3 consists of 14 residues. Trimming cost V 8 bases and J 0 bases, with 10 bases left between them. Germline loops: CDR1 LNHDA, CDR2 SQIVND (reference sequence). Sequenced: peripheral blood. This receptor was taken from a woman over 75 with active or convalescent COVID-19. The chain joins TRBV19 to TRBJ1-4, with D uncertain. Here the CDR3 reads CASRDGATNEKLFF. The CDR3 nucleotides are TGTGCCAGTCGCGATGGAGCAACTAATGAAAAACTGTTTTTT.